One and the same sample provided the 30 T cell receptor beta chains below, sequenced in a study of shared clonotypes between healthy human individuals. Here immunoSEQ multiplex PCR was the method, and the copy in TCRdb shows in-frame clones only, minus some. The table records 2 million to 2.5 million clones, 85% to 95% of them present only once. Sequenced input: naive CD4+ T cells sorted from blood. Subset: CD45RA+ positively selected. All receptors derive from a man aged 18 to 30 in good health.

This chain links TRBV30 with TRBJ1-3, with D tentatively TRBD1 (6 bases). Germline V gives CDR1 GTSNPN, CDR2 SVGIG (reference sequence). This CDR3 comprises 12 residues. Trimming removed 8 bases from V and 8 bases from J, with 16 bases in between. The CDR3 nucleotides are TGTGCCGGGGGGCTTTCAAGGGACACCATATATTTT. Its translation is CAGGLSRDTIYF.

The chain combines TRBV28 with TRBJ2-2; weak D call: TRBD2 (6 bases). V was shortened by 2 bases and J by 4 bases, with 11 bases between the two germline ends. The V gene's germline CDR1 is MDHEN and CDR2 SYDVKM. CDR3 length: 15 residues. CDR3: CASSLGRGLTGELFF. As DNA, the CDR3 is TGTGCCAGCAGTTTAGGGCGGGGCCTCACCGGGGAGCTGTTTTTT.

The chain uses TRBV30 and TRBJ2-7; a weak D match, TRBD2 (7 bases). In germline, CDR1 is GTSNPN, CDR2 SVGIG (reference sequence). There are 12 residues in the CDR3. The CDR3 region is CVCGGSSYEQYF. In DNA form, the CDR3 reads TGTGTCTGCGGGGGCAGCTCCTACGAGCAGTACTTC.

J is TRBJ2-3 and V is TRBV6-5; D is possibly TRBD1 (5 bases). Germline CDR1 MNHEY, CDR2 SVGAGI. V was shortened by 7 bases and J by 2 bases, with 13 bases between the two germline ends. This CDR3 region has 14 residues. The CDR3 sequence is CASTPTGPTDTQYF. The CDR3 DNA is TGTGCCAGCACTCCAACAGGACCCACAGATACGCAGTATTTT.

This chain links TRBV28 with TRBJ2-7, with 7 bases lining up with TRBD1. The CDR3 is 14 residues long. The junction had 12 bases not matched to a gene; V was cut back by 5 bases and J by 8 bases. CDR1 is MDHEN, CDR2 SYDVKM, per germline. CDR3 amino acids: CASSPGQSPPQQYF. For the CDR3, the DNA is TGTGCCAGCAGTCCGGGACAGTCCCCCCCCCAGCAGTACTTC.

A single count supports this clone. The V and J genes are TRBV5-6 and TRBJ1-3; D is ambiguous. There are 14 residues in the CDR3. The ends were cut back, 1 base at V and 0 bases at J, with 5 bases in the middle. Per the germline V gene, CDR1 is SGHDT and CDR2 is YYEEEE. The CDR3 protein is CASSLTASGNTIYF. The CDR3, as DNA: TGTGCCAGCAGCTTGACAGCCTCTGGAAACACCATATATTTT. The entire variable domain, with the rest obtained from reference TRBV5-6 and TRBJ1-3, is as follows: DAGVTQSPTHLIKTRGQQVTLRCSPKSGHDTVSWYQQALGQGPQFIFQYYEEEERQRGNFPDRFSGHQFPNYSSELNVNALLLGDSALYLCASSLTASGNTIYFGEGSWLTVV.

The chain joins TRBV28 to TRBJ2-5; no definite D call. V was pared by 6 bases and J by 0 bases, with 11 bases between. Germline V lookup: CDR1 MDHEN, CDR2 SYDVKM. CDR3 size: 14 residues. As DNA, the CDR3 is TGTGCCAGCAGCCGTGGGCCATACCAAGAGACCCAGTACTTC. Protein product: CASSRGPYQETQYF.

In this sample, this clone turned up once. This chain's CDR3 is CASSRGGAGYGYTF. The CDR3 DNA reads as TGTGCCAGCAGTCGAGGGGGGGCTGGGTATGGCTACACCTTC. The chain couples TRBV7-2 to TRBJ1-2; D is perhaps TRBD1 (6 bases). The CDR3 consists of 14 residues. Germline assignment: CDR1 SGHTA and CDR2 FQGNSA. Trimming pared 6 bases from V and 5 bases from J, leaving 16 bases between. Using reference TRBV7-2 and TRBJ1-2 for the parts outside the CDR3, the full variable domain is GAGVSQSPSNKVTEKGKDVELRCDPISGHTALYWYRQSLGQGLEFLIYFQGNSAPDKSGLPSDRFSAERTGGSVSTLTIQRTQQEDSAVYLCASSRGGAGYGYTFGSGTRLTVV.

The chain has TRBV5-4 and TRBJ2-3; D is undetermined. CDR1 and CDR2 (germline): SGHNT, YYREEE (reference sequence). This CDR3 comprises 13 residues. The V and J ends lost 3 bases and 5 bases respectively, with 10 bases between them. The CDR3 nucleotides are TGTGCCAGCAGCTCCTCACGGAGAGATACGCAGTATTTT. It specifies CASSSSRRDTQYF.

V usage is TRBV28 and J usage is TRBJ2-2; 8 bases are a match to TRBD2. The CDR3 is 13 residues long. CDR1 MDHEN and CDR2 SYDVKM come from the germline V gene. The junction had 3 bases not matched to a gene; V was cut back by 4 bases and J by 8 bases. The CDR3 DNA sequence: TGTGCCAGCAGTTCGGGAGGGACGGGGGAGCTGTTTTTT. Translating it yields CASSSGGTGELFF.

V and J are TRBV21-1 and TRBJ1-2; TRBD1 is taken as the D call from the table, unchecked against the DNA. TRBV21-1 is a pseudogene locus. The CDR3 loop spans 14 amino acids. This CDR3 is CASSNQQGNYGYTF. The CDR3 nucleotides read TGTGCCAGCAGCAACCAACAGGGGAACTATGGCTACACCTTC.

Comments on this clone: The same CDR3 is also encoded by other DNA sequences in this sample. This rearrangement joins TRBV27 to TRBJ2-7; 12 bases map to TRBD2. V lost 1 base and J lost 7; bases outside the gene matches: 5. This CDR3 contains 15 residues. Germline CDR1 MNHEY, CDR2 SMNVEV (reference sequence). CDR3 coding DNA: TGTGCCAGCAGTTTATTAGCTAGCGGGAGGGGTGAGCAGTACTTC. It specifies CASSLLASGRGEQYF.

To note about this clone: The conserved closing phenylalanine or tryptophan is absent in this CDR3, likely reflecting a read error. The CDR3 DNA follows: TGTGCCAGCAGCTTAAGGAGTAGCCAGGTCAATCAGCCCCAGCATTAT. As protein: CASSLRSSQVNQPQHY. This rearrangement joins TRBV7-2 to TRBJ1-5, with D hard to call. V lost 2 bases and J 3 bases, leaving 14 bases between the germline ends. Germline CDR1 reads SGHTA; CDR2 reads FQGNSA. The CDR3 is 16 residues long.

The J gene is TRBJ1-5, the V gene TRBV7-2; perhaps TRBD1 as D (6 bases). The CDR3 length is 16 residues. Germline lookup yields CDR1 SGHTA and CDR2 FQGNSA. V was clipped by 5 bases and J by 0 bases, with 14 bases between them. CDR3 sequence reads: CASSPAGGNSNQPQHF. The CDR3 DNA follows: TGTGCCAGCAGCCCCGCTGGGGGCAATAGCAATCAGCCCCAGCATTTT.

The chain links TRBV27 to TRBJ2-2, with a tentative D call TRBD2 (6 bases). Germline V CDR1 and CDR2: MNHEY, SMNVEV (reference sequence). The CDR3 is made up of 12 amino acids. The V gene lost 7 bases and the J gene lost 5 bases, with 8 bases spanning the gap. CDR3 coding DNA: TGTGCCAGCAAACGGGGGACCGGGGAGCTGTTTTTT. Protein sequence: CASKRGTGELFF.

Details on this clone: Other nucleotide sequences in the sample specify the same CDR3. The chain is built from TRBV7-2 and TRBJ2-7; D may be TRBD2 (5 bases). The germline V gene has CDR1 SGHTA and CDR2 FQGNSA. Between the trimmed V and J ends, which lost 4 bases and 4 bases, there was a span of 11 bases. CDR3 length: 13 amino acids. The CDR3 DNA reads TGTGCCAGCAGCTCGTCGAGGGTTTACGAGCAGTACTTC. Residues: CASSSSRVYEQYF.

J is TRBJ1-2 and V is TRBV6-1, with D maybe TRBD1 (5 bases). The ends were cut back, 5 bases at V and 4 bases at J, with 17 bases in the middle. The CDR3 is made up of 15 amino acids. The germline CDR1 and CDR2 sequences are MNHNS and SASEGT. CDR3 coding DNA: TGTGCCAGCAGTCTTGGGGCATCTTTCCTCTATGGCTACACCTTC. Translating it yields CASSLGASFLYGYTF.

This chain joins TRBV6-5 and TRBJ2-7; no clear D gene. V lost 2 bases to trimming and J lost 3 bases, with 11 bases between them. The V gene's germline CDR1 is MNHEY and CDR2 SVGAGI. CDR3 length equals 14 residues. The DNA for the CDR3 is TGTGCCAGCAGTTACGTCCGGAGCTACTACGAGCAGTACTTC. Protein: CASSYVRSYYEQYF.

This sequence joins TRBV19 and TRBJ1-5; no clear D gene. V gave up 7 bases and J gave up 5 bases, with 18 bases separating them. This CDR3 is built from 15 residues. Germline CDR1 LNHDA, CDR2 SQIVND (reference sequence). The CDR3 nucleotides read TGTGCCAGTACCCCTCCCGGGCGGGCGGATCAGCCCCAGCATTTT. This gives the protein CASTPPGRADQPQHF.

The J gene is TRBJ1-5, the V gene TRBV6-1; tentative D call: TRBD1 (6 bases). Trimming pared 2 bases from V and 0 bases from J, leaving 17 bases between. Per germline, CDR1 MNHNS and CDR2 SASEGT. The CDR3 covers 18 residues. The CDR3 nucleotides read TGTGCCAGCAGTGAACTTGTAGGACAGCCCTATAGCAATCAGCCCCAGCATTTT. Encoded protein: CASSELVGQPYSNQPQHF.

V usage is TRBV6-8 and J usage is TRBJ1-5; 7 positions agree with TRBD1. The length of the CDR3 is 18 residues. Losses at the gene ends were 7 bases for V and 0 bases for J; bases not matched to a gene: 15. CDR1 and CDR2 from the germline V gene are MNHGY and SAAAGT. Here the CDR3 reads CASTDEEGQNNSNQPQHF. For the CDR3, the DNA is TGTGCCAGCACGGACGAAGAGGGACAGAACAATAGCAATCAGCCCCAGCATTTT.

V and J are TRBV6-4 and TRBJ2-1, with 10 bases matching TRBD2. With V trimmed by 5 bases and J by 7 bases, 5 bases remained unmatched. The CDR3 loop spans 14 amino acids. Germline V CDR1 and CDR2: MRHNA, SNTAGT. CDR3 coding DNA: TGTGCCAGCAGTCATTCTAGCGGGAGTAATGAGCAGTTCTTC. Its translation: CASSHSSGSNEQFF.

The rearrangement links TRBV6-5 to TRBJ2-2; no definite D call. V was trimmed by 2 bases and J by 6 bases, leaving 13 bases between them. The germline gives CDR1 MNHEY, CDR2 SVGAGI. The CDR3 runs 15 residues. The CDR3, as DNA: TGTGCCAGCAGTTACATGGCCCCGGTGTCCGGGGAGCTGTTTTTT. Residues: CASSYMAPVSGELFF.

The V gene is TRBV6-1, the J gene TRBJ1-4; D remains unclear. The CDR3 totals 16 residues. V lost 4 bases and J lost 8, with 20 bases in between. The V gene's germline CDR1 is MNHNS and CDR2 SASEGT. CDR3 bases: TGTGCCAGCAGTGCTTCATCTTTTTCGGCAGTCGAAAAACTGTTTTTT. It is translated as CASSASSFSAVEKLFF.

This CDR3 reads CASRLWVAGGPGEQYF. CDR3 coding DNA: TGTGCCAGCAGGCTGTGGGTTGCGGGAGGGCCCGGCGAGCAGTACTTC. The chain employs TRBV25-1 and TRBJ2-7; 9 positions match TRBD2. The CDR3 has 16 residues. Germline V gene sequence: CDR1 MGHDK, CDR2 SYGVNS. With 6 bases clipped from V and 6 bases from J, the junction kept 15 bases outside the gene matches.

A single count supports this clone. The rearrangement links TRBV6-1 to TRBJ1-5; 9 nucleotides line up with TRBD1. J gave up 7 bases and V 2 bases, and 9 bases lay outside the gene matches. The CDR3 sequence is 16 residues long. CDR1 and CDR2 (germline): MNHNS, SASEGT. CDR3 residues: CASSEFGQGIGQPQHF. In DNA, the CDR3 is TGTGCCAGCAGTGAATTTGGACAGGGGATCGGGCAGCCCCAGCATTTT.

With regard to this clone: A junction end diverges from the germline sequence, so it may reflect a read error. The DNA for the CDR3 is TGCGCCAGCAGTTCCGGGACTAGATCCTCCGAGCAGTACTTC. The encoded protein is CASSSGTRSSEQYF. The chain links TRBV10-1 to TRBJ2-7; 8 nucleotides align to TRBD2. The germline CDR1 and CDR2 sequences are WNHNN and SYGVQD (reference sequence). This CDR3 has 14 amino acids.

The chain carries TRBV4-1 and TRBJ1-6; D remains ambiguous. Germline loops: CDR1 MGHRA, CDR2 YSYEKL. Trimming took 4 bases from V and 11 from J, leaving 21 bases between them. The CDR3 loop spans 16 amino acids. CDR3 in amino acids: CASSLSEGNNRAPLHF. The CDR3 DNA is TGCGCCAGCAGCCTGAGTGAGGGAAATAATCGGGCACCCCTCCACTTT.

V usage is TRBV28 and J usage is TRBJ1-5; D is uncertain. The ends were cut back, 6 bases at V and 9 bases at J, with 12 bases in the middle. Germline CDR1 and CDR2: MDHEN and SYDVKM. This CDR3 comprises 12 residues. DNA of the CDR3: TGTGCCAGCAGCTTCTTTATGGGGCCCCAGCATTTT. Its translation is CASSFFMGPQHF.

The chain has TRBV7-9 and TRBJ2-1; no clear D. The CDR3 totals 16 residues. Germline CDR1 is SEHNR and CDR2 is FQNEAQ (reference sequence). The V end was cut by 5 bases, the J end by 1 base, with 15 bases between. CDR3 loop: CASSATSTYSYNEQFF. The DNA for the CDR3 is TGTGCCAGCAGCGCCACTTCTACCTATTCCTACAATGAGCAGTTCTTC.